One and the same sample provided the 15 T cell receptor beta chains below, sequenced in a study of lymphopenia after photon versus proton radiotherapy. This table comes from immunoSEQ multiplex PCR, and its TCRdb copy is limited to in-frame clones, with some not included. In the table there are fewer than 20,000 clones, 70% to 90% of which are singletons. The sample consisted of peripheral blood, taken from a patient treated with proton-based radiotherapy. The source of these receptors is a man aged 70 or older with pancreatic cancer.

The chain carries TRBV5-1 and TRBJ2-3, with a weak D call TRBD2 (5 bases). Germline V gene data show CDR1 as SGHRS and CDR2 as YFSETQ. There are 14 residues in the CDR3. Deletions cut 2 bases from V and 5 bases from J, with 12 bases between. CDR3 residues: CASSFSDEGDTQYF. CDR3 in DNA: TGCGCCAGCAGCTTTTCTGATGAGGGAGATACGCAGTATTTT.

This clone appeared once. The V and J genes are TRBV19 and TRBJ2-5; 12 positions match TRBD2. The trim removed 5 bases at V and 5 bases at J, leaving 3 bases unmatched. The CDR3 is made up of 14 amino acids. Per the germline V gene, CDR1 is LNHDA and CDR2 is SQIVND (reference sequence). Here the CDR3 DNA reads TGTGCCAGTAGTCCCGGACTAGCGGGGGAGACCCAGTACTTC. It translates to CASSPGLAGETQYF. The full variable domain, in which reference TRBV19 and TRBJ2-5 provide the parts outside the CDR3, is DGGITQSPKYLFRKEGQNVTLSCEQNLNHDAMYWYRQDPGQGLRLIYYSQIVNDFQKGDIAEGYSVSREKKESFPLTVTSAQKNPTAFYLCASSPGLAGETQYFGPGTRLLVL.

Here the CDR3 reads CASSVGRGQPQHF. The CDR3 nucleotides read TGTGCCAGCAGCGTTGGCAGGGGTCAGCCCCAGCATTTT. The chain couples TRBV9 to TRBJ1-5, with TRBD1 as a possible D gene (6 bases). In germline, CDR1 is SGDLS, CDR2 YYNGEE. CDR3 length equals 13 residues. V shed 2 bases and J shed 6 bases, with 9 bases lying between them.

The rearrangement uses TRBV19 and TRBJ1-4; the match to TRBD1 covers 9 bases. The CDR3 loop spans 14 amino acids. In germline, CDR1 is LNHDA, CDR2 SQIVND (reference sequence). The V gene end was trimmed by 8 bases and the J gene end by 7 bases; junction bases not matched to a gene: 8. This CDR3 is CASSSGTGSEKLFF. In nucleotides, the CDR3 is TGTGCCAGTTCGTCCGGGACAGGGAGTGAAAAACTGTTTTTT.

This clone has more than one count but fewer than ten. Different DNA sequences within this sample yield the same CDR3. V usage is TRBV7-6 and J usage is TRBJ2-1; TRBD1 is a possible D gene (5 bases). CDR1 and CDR2 from the germline V gene are SGHVS and FNYEAQ. The ends were cut back, 2 bases at V and 2 bases at J, with 10 bases in the middle. CDR3 length: 15 residues. CDR3 region: CASSLRQGTYNEQFF. The CDR3 coding sequence is TGTGCCAGCAGCTTACGGCAGGGAACCTACAATGAGCAGTTCTTC. Supplemented by reference TRBV7-6 and TRBJ2-1, the full variable domain reads GAGVSQSPRYKVTKRGQDVALRCDPISGHVSLYWYRQALGQGPEFLTYFNYEAQQDKSGLPNDRFSAERPEGSISTLTIQRTEQRDSAMYRCASSLRQGTYNEQFFGPGTRLTVL.

This chain uses TRBV7-2 with TRBJ2-7; perhaps TRBD2 as D (6 bases). Germline V gene data show CDR1 as SGHTA and CDR2 as FQGNSA. There are 15 residues in the CDR3. The V gene lost 4 bases and the J gene lost 0 bases, with 13 bases spanning the gap. The CDR3 DNA is TGTGCCAGCAGCTCCGGGGGATCGAGCTCCTACGAGCAGTACTTC. Encoded protein: CASSSGGSSSYEQYF.

V is TRBV6-1 and J is TRBJ1-1; no clear D gene. V gave up 8 bases and J gave up 1 base, with 11 bases separating them. This CDR3 spans 13 amino acids. The V gene's germline CDR1 is MNHNS and CDR2 SASEGT. In DNA form, the CDR3 reads TGTGCCAGCGCCGAGACTCCGAACACTGAAGCTTTCTTT. Its translation: CASAETPNTEAFF.

V usage is TRBV16 and J usage is TRBJ1-4, with 8 nucleotides matching TRBD1. After removal of 3 bases from V and 5 bases from J, the junction contained 5 bases not matched to a gene. CDR3 length equals 15 residues. CDR1 KGHSY and CDR2 FQNENV come from the germline V gene. The CDR3 is CASSHPDRGNEKLFF. The DNA of the CDR3 is TGTGCCAGCAGCCACCCCGACAGGGGAAATGAAAAACTGTTTTTT.

This chain joins TRBV29-1 and TRBJ2-6; D is unclear. This CDR3 comprises 16 residues. CDR1 and CDR2 from the germline V gene are SQVTM and ANQGSEA. Trimming removed 1 base at V and 4 bases at J, with 14 bases between. The CDR3 sequence is CSVEVDGTAGANVLTF. CDR3 nucleotides: TGCAGCGTTGAAGTCGACGGCACCGCGGGGGCCAACGTCCTGACTTTC.

This clone was observed once. V gene TRBV30 combines with J gene TRBJ1-1, with 7 nucleotides matching TRBD1. CDR3 length: 15 amino acids. Unmatched junction bases numbered 6, after V lost 1 base and J lost 1 base. Germline V gene data show CDR1 as GTSNPN and CDR2 as SVGIG (reference sequence). The DNA of the CDR3 is TGTGCCTGGAGTGCCCCCGGGACAGCGAACACTGAAGCTTTCTTT. It is translated as CAWSAPGTANTEAFF.

The V and J genes are TRBV25-1 and TRBJ1-3, with D unresolved. Germline loops: CDR1 MGHDK, CDR2 SYGVNS. This CDR3 is built from 12 residues. Trimming stripped 8 bases from V and 3 bases from J, with 8 bases between. The DNA for the CDR3 is TGTGCCAGCTCGTTCGTTGGAAACACCATATATTTT. Translating gives CASSFVGNTIYF. Filled out from reference TRBV25-1 and TRBJ1-3, the complete variable domain reads EADIYQTPRYLVIGTGKKITLECSQTMGHDKMYWYQQDPGMELHLIHYSYGVNSTEKGDLSSESTVSRIRTEHFPLTLESARPSHTSQYLCASSFVGNTIYFGEGSWLTVV.

The CDR3: CASSQRDRGDNQPQHF. The DNA of the CDR3 is TGCGCCAGCAGCCAACGGGACAGGGGAGACAATCAGCCCCAGCATTTT. The genes are TRBV4-1 and TRBJ1-5; 10 nucleotides line up with TRBD1. Germline CDR1 reads MGHRA; CDR2 reads YSYEKL. CDR3 length equals 16 residues. After removal of 2 bases from V and 3 bases from J, the junction contained 4 bases not matched to a gene.

This chain connects TRBV10-3 to TRBJ2-7; D is possibly TRBD2 (5 bases). The CDR3 is 14 amino acids. V dropped 0 bases and J dropped 2 bases, with 8 bases sitting between them. CDR1 and CDR2 from the germline V gene are ENHRY and SYGVKD. The CDR3 bases are TGTGCCATCAGTGAGTCGCTAGCCACCTACGAGCAGTACTTC. As protein: CAISESLATYEQYF.

This clone came up once. The junction does not match germline at one end; this may be a read error. The chain carries TRBV18 and TRBJ1-2; D unclear. This CDR3 is built from 12 residues. Germline CDR1 reads KGHSH; CDR2 reads LQKENI. CDR3 sequence (DNA): TGTGCCAGCTCAGGCCCTAACTATGGCTACATCTTC. It translates to CASSGPNYGYIF.

The gene calls are TRBV11-2 and TRBJ2-7; tentatively, D is TRBD1 (6 bases). Trimming removed 5 bases from V and 6 bases from J, with 11 bases in between. CDR1 is SGHAT and CDR2 is FQNNGV in the germline V gene. The CDR3 has 12 amino acids. DNA for the CDR3: TGTGCCAGCAGCCCACAGGGTACCGAGCAGTACTTC. Encoded protein: CASSPQGTEQYF.